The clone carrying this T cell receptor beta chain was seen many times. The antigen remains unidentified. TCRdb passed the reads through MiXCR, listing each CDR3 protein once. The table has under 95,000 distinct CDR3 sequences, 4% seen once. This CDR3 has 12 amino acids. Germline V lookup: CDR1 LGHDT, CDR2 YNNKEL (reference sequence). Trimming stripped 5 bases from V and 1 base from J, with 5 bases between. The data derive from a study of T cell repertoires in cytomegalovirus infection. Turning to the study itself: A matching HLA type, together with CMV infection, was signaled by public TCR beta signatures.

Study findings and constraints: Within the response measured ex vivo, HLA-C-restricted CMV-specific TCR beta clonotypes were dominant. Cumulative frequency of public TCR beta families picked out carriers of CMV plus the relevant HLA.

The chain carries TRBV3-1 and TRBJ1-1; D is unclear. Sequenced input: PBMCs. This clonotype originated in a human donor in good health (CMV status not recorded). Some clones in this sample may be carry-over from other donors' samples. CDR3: CASSAANTEAFF. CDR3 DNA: TGTGCCAGCAGCGCGGCGAACACTGAAGCTTTCTTT.